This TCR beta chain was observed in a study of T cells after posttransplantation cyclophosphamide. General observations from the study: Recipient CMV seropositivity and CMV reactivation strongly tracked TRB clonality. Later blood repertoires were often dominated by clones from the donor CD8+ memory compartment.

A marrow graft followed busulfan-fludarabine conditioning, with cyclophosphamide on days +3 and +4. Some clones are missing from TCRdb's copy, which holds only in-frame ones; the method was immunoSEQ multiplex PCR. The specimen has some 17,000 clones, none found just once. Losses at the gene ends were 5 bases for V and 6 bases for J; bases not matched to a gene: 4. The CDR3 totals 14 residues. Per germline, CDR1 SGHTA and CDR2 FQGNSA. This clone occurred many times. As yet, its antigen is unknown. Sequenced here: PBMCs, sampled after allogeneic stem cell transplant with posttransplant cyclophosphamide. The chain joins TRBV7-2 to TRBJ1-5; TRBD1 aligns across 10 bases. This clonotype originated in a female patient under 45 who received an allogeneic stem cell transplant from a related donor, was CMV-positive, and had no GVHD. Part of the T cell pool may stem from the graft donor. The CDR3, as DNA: TGTGCCAGCAGCCGACAGGGGGCGGGTCAGCCCCAGCATTTT. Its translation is CASSRQGAGQPQHF. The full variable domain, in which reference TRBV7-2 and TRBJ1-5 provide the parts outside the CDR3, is GAGVSQSPSNKVTEKGKDVELRCDPISGHTALYWYRQSLGQGLEFLIYFQGNSAPDKSGLPSDRFSAERTGGSVSTLTIQRTQQEDSAVYLCASSRQGAGQPQHFGDGTRLSIL.